One sample yielded the 5 T cell receptor beta chains listed below, sequenced in a study of shared clonotypes between healthy human individuals (dated by TCRdb to between 2020 and 2021). Library construction relied on the immunoSEQ multiplex PCR assay. The immuneACCESS repertoire file appears here via TCRdb, limited to in-frame rearrangements. These files lack a portion of the clones; in checked studies, under half of the deficit traces to unresolved V genes, and the cause of the others is not known. The sample yields more than 400,000 clones; about 95% were counted once. Together, the top ten hold about 0.064% of the sample. Sequencing used naive CD4+ T cells sorted from blood. According to the study, the label for this sample's cell subset or site signals: CD45RA+ positively selected. The receptors originated from a woman in her 30s in good health.

V usage is TRBV6-1 and J usage is TRBJ2-3, with 8 positions matching TRBD1. There are 16 residues in the CDR3. The germline V gene encodes CDR1 MNHNS and CDR2 SASEGT. The V gene end was trimmed by 4 bases and the J gene end by 0 bases; junction bases not matched to a gene: 6. The CDR3 nucleotides read TGTGCCAGCAGTGTAGGGACAGGCTCCAGCACAGATACGCAGTATTTT. Its translation is CASSVGTGSSTDTQYF.

The chain recombines TRBV5-1 with TRBJ2-3; the D gene is possibly TRBD1 (5 bases). The germline gives CDR1 SGHRS, CDR2 YFSETQ. CDR3 size: 15 residues. Trimming took off 2 bases at V and 2 bases at J, with 12 bases between the two ends. CDR3 bases: TGCGCCAGCAGCTTTCTTCCAGGGAACACAGATACGCAGTATTTT. Translating it yields CASSFLPGNTDTQYF.

V gene TRBV28 combines with J gene TRBJ1-6, with 9 bases identical to TRBD1. This CDR3 has 15 residues. V shed 5 bases and J 11 bases; nucleotides not matched to a gene: 10. Per germline, CDR1 MDHEN and CDR2 SYDVKM. The DNA for the CDR3 is TGTGCCAGCAGTGCACGGGACAGGGCTTGGCCACCCCTCCACTTT. Protein product: CASSARDRAWPPLHF.

This chain joins TRBV5-1 and TRBJ2-5; D gene uncertain. The J call is doubtful: the DNA matches TRBJ2-7 better. The germline gives CDR1 SGHRS, CDR2 YFSETQ. The CDR3 is 12 residues long. The chain's CDR3 is CASSRSAYEQYF. The CDR3 coding sequence is TGCGCCAGCAGTAGGAGCGCCTACGAGCAGTACTTC.

This clone appeared once. This chain links TRBV28 with TRBJ2-4; TRBD2 might be the D (6 bases). The CDR3 length is 15 residues. The ends were cut back, 3 bases at V and 0 bases at J, with 9 bases in the middle. The V gene's germline CDR1 is MDHEN and CDR2 SYDVKM. The CDR3 nucleotides are TGTGCCAGCAGTTTTGCGGGATTAGCCAAAAACATTCAGTACTTC. Translating gives CASSFAGLAKNIQYF.